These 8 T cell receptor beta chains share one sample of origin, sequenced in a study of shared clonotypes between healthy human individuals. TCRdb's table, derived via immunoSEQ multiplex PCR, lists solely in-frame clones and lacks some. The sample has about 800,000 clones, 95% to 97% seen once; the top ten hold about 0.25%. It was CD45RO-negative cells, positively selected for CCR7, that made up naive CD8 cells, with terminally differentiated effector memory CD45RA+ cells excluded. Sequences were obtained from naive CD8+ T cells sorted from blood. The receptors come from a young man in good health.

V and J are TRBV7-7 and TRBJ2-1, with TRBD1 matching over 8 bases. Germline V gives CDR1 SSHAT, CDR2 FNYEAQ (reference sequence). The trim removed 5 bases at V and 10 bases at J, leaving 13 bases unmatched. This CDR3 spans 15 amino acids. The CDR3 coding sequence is TGTGCCAGCAGCCCCACCGGGACAGGACCTAACGAGCAGTTCTTC. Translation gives CASSPTGTGPNEQFF.

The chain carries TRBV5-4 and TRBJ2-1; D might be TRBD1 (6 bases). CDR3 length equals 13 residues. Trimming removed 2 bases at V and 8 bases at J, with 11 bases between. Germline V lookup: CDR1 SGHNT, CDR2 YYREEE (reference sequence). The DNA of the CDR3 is TGTGCCAGCAGCTTTAACAGGGCAGATGAGCAGTTCTTC. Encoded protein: CASSFNRADEQFF.

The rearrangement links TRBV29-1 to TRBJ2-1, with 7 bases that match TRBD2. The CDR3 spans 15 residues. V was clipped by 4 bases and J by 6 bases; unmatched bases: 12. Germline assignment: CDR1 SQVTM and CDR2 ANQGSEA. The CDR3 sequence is CSVVFSGLDFNEQFF. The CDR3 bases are TGCAGCGTTGTATTTTCAGGACTAGATTTCAATGAGCAGTTCTTC.

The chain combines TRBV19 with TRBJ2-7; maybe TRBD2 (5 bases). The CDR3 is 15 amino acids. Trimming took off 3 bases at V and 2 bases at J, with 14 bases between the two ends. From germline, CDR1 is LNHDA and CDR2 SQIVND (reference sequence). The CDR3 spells CASSIGRGGPYEQYF. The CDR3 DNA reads TGTGCCAGTAGTATTGGCCGTGGCGGGCCCTACGAGCAGTACTTC. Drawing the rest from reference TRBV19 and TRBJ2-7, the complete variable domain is DGGITQSPKYLFRKEGQNVTLSCEQNLNHDAMYWYRQDPGQGLRLIYYSQIVNDFQKGDIAEGYSVSREKKESFPLTVTSAQKNPTAFYLCASSIGRGGPYEQYFGPGTRLTVT.

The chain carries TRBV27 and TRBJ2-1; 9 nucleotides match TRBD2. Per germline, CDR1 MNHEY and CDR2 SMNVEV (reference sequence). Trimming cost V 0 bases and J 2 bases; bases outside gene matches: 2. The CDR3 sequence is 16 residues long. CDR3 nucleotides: TGTGCCAGCAGTTTATCAGCGGGAGGAACCTACAATGAGCAGTTCTTC. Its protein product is CASSLSAGGTYNEQFF.

The CDR3 sequence: CASTVLMGQGVPGELFF. The CDR3 coding sequence is TGTGCCAGCACCGTATTAATGGGACAGGGCGTCCCCGGGGAGCTGTTTTTT. This chain joins TRBV7-6 and TRBJ2-2; 9 nucleotides align to TRBD1. Trimming at V came to 7 bases and at J to 6 bases, leaving 15 bases not matched to a gene. Germline V gene sequence: CDR1 SGHVS, CDR2 FNYEAQ. This CDR3 comprises 17 residues.

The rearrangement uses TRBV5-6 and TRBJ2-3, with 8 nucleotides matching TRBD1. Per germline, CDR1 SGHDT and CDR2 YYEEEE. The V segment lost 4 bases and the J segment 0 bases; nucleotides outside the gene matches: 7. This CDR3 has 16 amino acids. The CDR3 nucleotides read TGTGCCAGCAGCCTGGGACAGGTTCGTAGCACAGATACGCAGTATTTT. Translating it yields CASSLGQVRSTDTQYF.

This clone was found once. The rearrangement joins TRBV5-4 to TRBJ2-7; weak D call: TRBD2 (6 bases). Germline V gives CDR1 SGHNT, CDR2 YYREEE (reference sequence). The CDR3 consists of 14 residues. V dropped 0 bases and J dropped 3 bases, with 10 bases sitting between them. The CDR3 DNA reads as TGTGCCAGCAGCTTGGTGCCTAGCGACTACGAGCAGTACTTC. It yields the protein CASSLVPSDYEQYF. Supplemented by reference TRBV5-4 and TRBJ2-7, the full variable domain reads ETGVTQSPTHLIKTRGQQVTLRCSSQSGHNTVSWYQQALGQGPQFIFQYYREEENGRGNFPPRFSGLQFPNYSSELNVNALELDDSALYLCASSLVPSDYEQYFGPGTRLTVT.